The text below deals with one T cell receptor beta chain. Its antigen is unknown. The data are from a study of T cells after yellow fever vaccination. Looking at the study overall: Any fraction with a low cell number was prepared using SMART-Seq v4 Ultra Low Input. Study results and limitations: The study found a weaker secondary response that peaked faster, day 5 versus 15.

CDR3 size: 15 residues. CDR1 is MNHEY, CDR2 SVGEGT, per germline. V was trimmed by 2 bases and J by 1 base, leaving 11 bases between them. TCRdb recomputed calls from the 5' RACE reads with MiXCR, one row per CDR3 protein. The table lists 350,000 to 450,000 distinct CDR3 sequences, approximately 19% of them singletons. V usage is TRBV6-2 or TRBV6-3 and J usage is TRBJ1-1; D is undetermined. The TCR sequence derives from a young man who received the YFV17D yellow fever vaccine. The source material was PBMCs, sampled before the yellow fever booster vaccination. The CDR3 DNA is TGTGCCAGCAGTTACGTTGGGGAGTGGAACACTGAAGCTTTCTTT. Amino acid sequence: CASSYVGEWNTEAFF.